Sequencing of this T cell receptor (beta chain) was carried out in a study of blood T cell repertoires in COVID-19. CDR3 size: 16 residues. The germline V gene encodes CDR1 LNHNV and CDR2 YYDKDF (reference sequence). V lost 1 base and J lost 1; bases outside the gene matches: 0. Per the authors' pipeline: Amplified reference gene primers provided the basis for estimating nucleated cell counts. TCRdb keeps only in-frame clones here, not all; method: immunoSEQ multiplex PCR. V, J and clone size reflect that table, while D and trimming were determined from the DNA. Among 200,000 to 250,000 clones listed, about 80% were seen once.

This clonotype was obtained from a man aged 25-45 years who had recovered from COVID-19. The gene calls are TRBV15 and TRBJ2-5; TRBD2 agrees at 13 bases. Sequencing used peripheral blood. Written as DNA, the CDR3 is TGTGCCACCAGCAGAGGGACTAGCGGGGGCCAAGAGACCCAGTACTTC. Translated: CATSRGTSGGQETQYF.